These T cell receptor beta chains were read from a single sample in a study of T cells in lung cancer brain metastases. Measured with immunoSEQ multiplex PCR; TCRdb has only the in-frame clones, and not every one. The table includes around 1,200 clones, 65% to 90% detected once. The sample was tumor tissue from a brain metastasis. The origin of the receptors is a woman in her sixties with non-small cell lung cancer that had spread to the brain. Each CDR3 is given with its conserved first and last residue. D genes are given only for firm matches. Clone sizes are given selectively: once, few, many, or a class where the clone is expanded.

D gene	V gene	CDR3 length	J gene	clone size	CDR3 protein	CDR3 DNA
NA	TRBV4-1	15	TRBJ2-7	few	CASSQVEWESYEQYF	TGCGCCAGCAGCCAAGTTGAGTGGGAATCCTACGAGCAGTACTTC
NA	TRBV19	15	TRBJ1-5	NA	CASSPVQSRLQPQHF	TGTGCCAGCAGTCCTGTCCAATCTAGATTGCAGCCCCAGCATTTT
NA	TRBV15	13	TRBJ1-3	NA	CATSGLGANTIYF	TGTGCCACCAGCGGCCTGGGGGCAAACACCATATATTTT
NA	TRBV6-5	13	TRBJ2-7	NA	CASSYSRVYEQYF	TGTGCCAGCAGTTACTCAAGAGTCTACGAGCAGTACTTC
TRBD1	TRBV30	14	TRBJ2-5	NA	CAWSAAGGVETQYF	TGTGCCTGGAGTGCCGCAGGGGGCGTTGAGACCCAGTACTTC
NA	TRBV5-4	13	TRBJ2-1	NA	CASSAGAADEQFF	TGTGCCAGCAGCGCTGGGGCAGCGGATGAGCAGTTCTTC
NA	TRBV27	12	TRBJ1-6	NA	CASRGGSSPLHF	TGTGCCAGCAGGGGGGGAAGTTCACCCCTCCACTTT
NA	TRBV6-5	11	TRBJ2-7	NA	CASSHRHEQYF	TGTGCCAGCTCCCACAGGCACGAGCAGTACTTC
NA	TRBV6-6	12	TRBJ1-1	NA	CASSAGGTEAFF	TGTGCCAGCAGCGCGGGGGGCACTGAAGCTTTCTTT
NA	TRBV6-1	14	TRBJ2-1	NA	CASKAGAGVNEQFF	TGTGCCAGCAAAGCAGGAGCAGGGGTCAATGAGCAGTTCTTC
TRBD1	TRBV4-3	15	TRBJ2-5	NA	CASSLSPGQGETQYF	TGCGCCAGCAGCCTTTCTCCGGGACAGGGGGAGACCCAGTACTTC